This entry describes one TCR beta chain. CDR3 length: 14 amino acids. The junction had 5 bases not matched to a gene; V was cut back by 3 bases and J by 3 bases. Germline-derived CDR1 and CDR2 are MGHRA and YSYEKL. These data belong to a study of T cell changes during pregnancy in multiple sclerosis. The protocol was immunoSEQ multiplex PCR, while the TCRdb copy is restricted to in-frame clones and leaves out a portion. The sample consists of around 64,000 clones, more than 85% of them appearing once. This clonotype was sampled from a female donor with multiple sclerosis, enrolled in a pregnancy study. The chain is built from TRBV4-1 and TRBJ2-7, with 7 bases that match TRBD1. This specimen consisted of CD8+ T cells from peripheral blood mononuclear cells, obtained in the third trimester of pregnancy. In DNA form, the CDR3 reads TGCGCCAGCAGCCATCAACGGGACAGCTACGAGCAGTACTTC. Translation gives CASSHQRDSYEQYF.